This TCR beta chain was obtained from a study of blood T cell repertoires in COVID-19. Per the germline V gene, CDR1 is KGHSH and CDR2 is LQKENI. This CDR3 contains 14 residues. With 4 bases clipped from V and 2 bases from J, the junction kept 4 bases outside the gene matches. Using immunoSEQ multiplex PCR, the repertoire was profiled, and TCRdb retains in-frame clones only, with some absent. The repertoire holds some 320,000 clones, with 89% as singletons. This clonotype was obtained from a man aged 55 to 69 who had recovered from COVID-19. J is TRBJ2-7 and V is TRBV18, with TRBD1 matching over 8 bases. Source material: PBMCs or T cells enriched from blood (not recorded which). The DNA for the CDR3 is TGTGCCAGCTCACGAACAGGGGGAACCTACGAGCAGTACTTC. Translated: CASSRTGGTYEQYF.